This is a list of T cell receptor beta chains from one sample in a study of vaccination and CD4 T cells after COVID-19. Each CDR3 protein gets one entry after TCRdb re-called the PCR reads with MiXCR. The sample lists just over 20,000 distinct CDR3 sequences; under 60% were seen once. The material was CD4+ T cells from blood, obtained before SARS-CoV-2 vaccination. All receptors derive from a human donor who had recovered from COVID-19. The CDR3 runs from the conserved cysteine through the conserved F or W. Each record gives: V gene, D gene, J gene, clone size, CDR3 length, CDR3 protein, CDR3 DNA. The D gene is left open where the match is weak. Clone size is given for some rows only: seen once, a few or many times, or a class if the clone is expanded.

TRBV12-3/TRBV12-4	-	TRBJ2-1	-	12	CASRPTANEQFF	TGTGCCAGCAGGCCGACAGCAAATGAGCAGTTCTTC
TRBV19	-	TRBJ1-5	-	12	CASLVRRSPQHF	TGTGCCAGCCTAGTTCGGAGGTCGCCCCAGCATTTT
TRBV7-2	-	TRBJ1-4	-	12	CASGQGYEKLFF	TGTGCCAGCGGGCAGGGATATGAAAAACTGTTTTTT
TRBV27	-	TRBJ1-3	-	16	CASSLLGGASGNTIYF	TGTGCCAGCAGTTTATTGGGGGGCGCCTCTGGAAACACCATATATTTT
TRBV19	TRBD1	TRBJ2-1	-	14	CASRRDRESNEQFF	TGTGCCAGTAGAAGGGACAGGGAAAGCAATGAGCAGTTCTTC
TRBV6-1	-	TRBJ2-7	-	14	CASRKAGAGYEQYF	TGTGCCAGCAGAAAAGCGGGTGCTGGGTACGAGCAGTACTTC
TRBV2	-	TRBJ1-6	-	14	CASRVKMGNSPLHF	TGTGCCAGCAGGGTTAAAATGGGGAATTCACCCCTCCACTTT
TRBV12-3/TRBV12-4	TRBD1	TRBJ1-2	-	13	CASSTGQGIGYTF	TGTGCCAGCAGCACGGGACAGGGGATCGGCTACACCTTC
TRBV20-1	TRBD1	TRBJ1-1	few	13	CSATQGAGGEAFF	TGCAGTGCTACACAGGGGGCCGGTGGTGAAGCTTTCTTT
TRBV28	-	TRBJ2-7	once	12	CASTNARFEQYF	TGTGCCAGCACCAACGCGCGGTTCGAGCAGTACTTC
TRBV19	-	TRBJ1-5	-	16	CASIPSVGLVNQPQHF	TGTGCCAGTATCCCCTCTGTGGGACTGGTAAATCAGCCCCAGCATTTT
TRBV29-1	-	TRBJ2-3	-	13	CSVGQGSVNTQYF	TGCAGCGTGGGGCAAGGATCTGTTAATACGCAGTATTTT
TRBV15	-	TRBJ1-1	-	15	CATSRLLAGNTEAFF	TGTGCCACCAGCAGACTACTCGCGGGGAACACTGAAGCTTTCTTT
TRBV12-3/TRBV12-4	-	TRBJ2-3	-	15	CASSLGAGQADTQYF	TGTGCCAGCAGTTTAGGCGCGGGGCAAGCAGATACGCAGTATTTT
TRBV20-1	TRBD1	TRBJ1-1	few	16	CSARVGGTGGNTEAFF	TGCAGTGCTAGAGTAGGGGGGACAGGGGGGAACACTGAAGCTTTCTTT
TRBV28	TRBD2	TRBJ2-3	once	18	CASSFPGTSGISTDTQYF	TGTGCCAGCAGTTTCCCCGGGACTAGCGGGATTAGCACAGATACGCAGTATTTT
TRBV20-1	-	TRBJ2-3	-	11	CSASKSDTQYF	TGCAGTGCTAGCAAATCAGATACGCAGTATTTT
TRBV7-3	TRBD1	TRBJ2-5	-	14	CASSATGAAQTQYF	TGTGCCAGCAGCGCAACAGGGGCGGCGCAGACCCAGTACTTC
TRBV20-1	-	TRBJ2-7	-	12	CSASGDTYEQYF	TGCAGTGCATCGGGCGATACCTACGAGCAGTACTTC
TRBV27	-	TRBJ2-7	-	15	CASSPPKPNIYEQYF	TGTGCCAGCAGTCCCCCCAAACCCAATATCTACGAGCAGTACTTC
TRBV5-6	TRBD1	TRBJ1-6	-	16	CASSFGTGSIDSPLHF	TGTGCCAGCAGCTTCGGGACAGGCAGTATAGATTCACCCCTCCACTTT
TRBV7-8	-	TRBJ2-2	-	13	CASIPGIAGELFF	TGTGCCAGCATCCCAGGGATCGCCGGGGAGCTGTTTTTT
TRBV20-1	TRBD1	TRBJ1-1	-	14	CSAGLQGAYTEAFF	TGCAGTGCGGGCTTACAGGGGGCTTACACTGAAGCTTTCTTT
TRBV6-5	-	TRBJ2-2	-	13	CASSWMNTGELFF	TGTGCCAGCAGTTGGATGAACACCGGGGAGCTGTTTTTT
TRBV27	-	TRBJ1-5	few	14	CASSLEASNQPQHF	TGTGCCAGCAGTTTAGAGGCTAGCAATCAGCCCCAGCATTTT
TRBV7-8	TRBD1	TRBJ1-5	once	17	CASSLTRTGKGNQPQHF	TGTGCCAGCAGCCTAACCCGGACAGGAAAGGGCAATCAGCCCCAGCATTTT
TRBV27	-	TRBJ2-7	few	16	CASRPIWTEKSYEQYF	TGTGCCAGCAGACCTATTTGGACAGAGAAATCCTACGAGCAGTACTTC
TRBV28	-	TRBJ1-6	-	14	CASKSSSYNSPLHF	TGTGCCAGCAAGTCGAGCTCCTATAATTCACCCCTCCACTTT
TRBV20-1	-	TRBJ1-6	few	14	CSARDQQNNSPLHF	TGCAGTGCTAGAGATCAACAGAATAATTCACCCCTCCACTTT
TRBV28	TRBD1	TRBJ1-5	-	13	CASSSSRGRAQHF	TGTGCCAGCAGTTCCTCCAGGGGGAGGGCCCAGCATTTT
TRBV7-9	-	TRBJ2-1	-	14	CASRRGGGSGEQFF	TGTGCCAGCAGGCGCGGAGGTGGGTCGGGTGAGCAGTTCTTC
TRBV30	TRBD2	TRBJ2-7	-	12	CAWRTSGYEQYF	TGTGCCTGGAGGACTAGCGGCTACGAGCAGTACTTC
TRBV2	-	TRBJ1-1	-	13	CASTWEGNTEAFF	TGTGCCAGCACTTGGGAAGGGAACACTGAAGCTTTCTTT
TRBV6-1	-	TRBJ1-5	-	15	CASSDRDGYNQPQHF	TGTGCCAGCAGTGATAGGGACGGCTACAATCAGCCCCAGCATTTT
TRBV7-2	-	TRBJ1-5	few	16	CASSLGGLLTSQPQHF	TGTGCCAGCAGCTTGGGAGGGCTCCTGACCTCTCAGCCCCAGCATTTT
TRBV6-5	-	TRBJ2-1	-	12	CASSYSVHEQFF	TGTGCCAGCAGTTACTCTGTACATGAGCAGTTCTTC
TRBV20-1	-	TRBJ2-7	-	14	CSARDLLVAYEQYF	TGCAGTGCTAGAGATCTTCTAGTCGCCTACGAGCAGTACTTC
TRBV10-3	-	TRBJ1-2	-	16	CAISPRDENQHHGYTF	TGTGCCATCAGTCCCCGGGACGAAAACCAGCACCATGGCTACACCTTC
TRBV24-1	-	TRBJ2-1	-	14	CATSPRLSIHEQFF	TGTGCCACCAGTCCCAGACTCAGCATCCATGAGCAGTTCTTC
TRBV7-9	TRBD2	TRBJ2-5	few	13	CASSLTSPETQYF	TGTGCCAGCAGCTTGACTAGCCCAGAGACCCAGTACTTC
TRBV20-1	-	TRBJ2-4	few	15	CSATQGAPAVNIQYF	TGCAGTGCAACACAAGGGGCCCCCGCGGTAAACATTCAGTACTTC
TRBV7-2	-	TRBJ1-5	once	15	CASSLELGSNQPQHF	TGTGCCAGCAGCTTAGAGTTGGGGAGCAATCAGCCCCAGCATTTT
TRBV7-9	-	TRBJ2-1	-	14	CASSLSLTGDEQFF	TGTGCCAGCAGCTTATCACTCACCGGGGATGAGCAGTTCTTC
TRBV6-1	TRBD1	TRBJ1-6	-	17	CASRPSRDRGPNSPLHF	TGTGCCAGCAGACCCTCCCGGGACAGGGGCCCTAATTCACCCCTCCACTTT
TRBV7-6	-	TRBJ2-6	-	15	CASSLSGPGANVLTF	TGTGCCAGCAGCTTAAGTGGGCCTGGGGCCAACGTCCTGACTTTC
TRBV7-9	TRBD1	TRBJ1-6	few	15	CATGGSGTVNSPLHF	TGTGCCACGGGAGGAAGTGGGACAGTGAATTCACCCCTCCACTTT
TRBV7-2	-	TRBJ2-4	-	14	CASSPNVRANIQYF	TGTGCCAGCAGCCCTAACGTGAGAGCAAACATTCAGTACTTC
TRBV7-6	TRBD1	TRBJ2-5	-	15	CASSSDRGVVETQYF	TGTGCCAGCAGTTCCGACAGGGGAGTAGTGGAGACCCAGTACTTC
TRBV20-1	TRBD2	TRBJ2-5	-	16	CSARLVAGGLQETQYF	TGCAGTGCTAGATTGGTTGCGGGGGGATTACAAGAGACCCAGTACTTC
TRBV2	-	TRBJ2-5	-	14	CASSERRSQETQYF	TGTGCCAGCAGTGAACGGAGATCCCAAGAGACCCAGTACTTC
TRBV4-1	-	TRBJ2-7	few	15	CASSQEEGPPYEQYF	TGCGCCAGCAGCCAAGAAGAGGGGCCCCCCTACGAGCAGTACTTC
TRBV7-9	TRBD1	TRBJ2-5	few	16	CASSSPRDSRQETQYF	TGTGCCAGCAGCTCACCCCGGGACAGTCGACAAGAGACCCAGTACTTC
TRBV6-1	-	TRBJ1-6	few	13	CASSIGSDSPLHF	TGTGCCAGCAGTATCGGTTCAGATTCACCCCTCCACTTT
TRBV20-1	TRBD2	TRBJ2-7	few	14	CSAGGGGSPHEQYF	TGCAGTGCGGGGGGAGGCGGGAGCCCCCACGAGCAGTACTTC